The 22 T cell receptor beta chains given below trace back to one sample, sequenced in a study of a mutant IDH1 vaccine in newly diagnosed glioma. Time point reported: week 11, during vaccination. It was 300 ug of mutant IDH1 20-mer peptide that made up each vaccine dose, given with topical imiquimod. Produced via immunoSEQ multiplex PCR; TCRdb's table is partial and in-frame only. This table has under 65,000 clones, 80% appearing once. No cognate antigen is known for these TCRs. Specimen: PBMCs, collected from a glioma patient whose treatment included an IDH1 peptide vaccine. The source of these receptors is a man aged 45 to 65 with glioma.

The chain recombines TRBV15 with TRBJ1-5, with D unclear. The V gene lost 5 bases and the J gene lost 5 bases, with 16 bases spanning the gap. The germline V gene encodes CDR1 LNHNV and CDR2 YYDKDF (reference sequence). This CDR3 comprises 15 residues. The CDR3 loop is CATSGDGSGHQPQHF. In DNA, the CDR3 is TGTGCCACCAGCGGTGACGGCTCGGGCCATCAGCCCCAGCATTTT.

V is TRBV9 and J is TRBJ1-1; no reliable D call. CDR1 is SGDLS, CDR2 YYNGEE, per germline. The length of the CDR3 is 13 residues. V dropped 2 bases and J dropped 0 bases, with 5 bases sitting between them. This CDR3 is CASSVEMNTEAFF. The CDR3 nucleotides are TGTGCCAGCAGCGTTGAGATGAACACTGAAGCTTTCTTT.

The sample holds one count of this clone. The gene calls are TRBV7-8 and TRBJ2-1; 7 bases agree with TRBD1. Germline values: CDR1 SGHVS, CDR2 FQNEAQ. V lost 5 bases to trimming and J lost 4 bases; unmatched junction nucleotides: 5. The length of the CDR3 is 14 residues. The CDR3 DNA sequence: TGTGCCAGCAGCGCCCGGGACAGTTACAATGAGCAGTTCTTC. Translating it yields CASSARDSYNEQFF.

About this clone itself: No DNA is shown, since the ends of the CDR3 on it are uncertain; the CDR3 is the one TCRdb lists. This CDR3 reads CASSSSTGPNTEAFF. The genes are TRBV6-6 and TRBJ1-1; the listed D gene, TRBD1, was not tested against the DNA. The germline V gene encodes CDR1 MNHNY and CDR2 SVGAGI (reference sequence). The CDR3 contains 15 residues when both ends are counted.

The rearrangement links TRBV13 to TRBJ1-5, with 7 bases that match TRBD1. The CDR3 is made up of 15 amino acids. Germline trimming cut 5 bases from V and 4 bases from J; bases unmatched to any gene: 8. Germline values: CDR1 PRHDT, CDR2 FYEKMQ (reference sequence). CDR3 region: CASSLRDSSNQPQHF. CDR3 nucleotides: TGTGCCAGCAGCCTTAGGGACAGCTCGAATCAGCCCCAGCATTTT.

The rearrangement links TRBV10-2 to TRBJ2-1; TRBD1 agrees at 8 bases. The germline gives CDR1 WSHSY, CDR2 SAAADI. Trimming took 5 bases from V and 4 from J; bases not matched to a gene: 7. The CDR3 length is 15 residues. CDR3 DNA sequence: TGCGCCAGCAGTTCAGGGGGCGCAGGGTACAATGAGCAGTTCTTC. This translates into CASSSGGAGYNEQFF.

V gene TRBV7-9 combines with J gene TRBJ2-5; 10 positions agree with TRBD2. Germline V lookup: CDR1 SEHNR, CDR2 FQNEAQ (reference sequence). V was clipped by 6 bases and J by 1 base; unmatched bases: 8. CDR3 size: 16 residues. The CDR3 loop is CASRSHSGGIQETQYF. The CDR3, as DNA: TGTGCCAGCAGGTCCCATAGCGGGGGGATCCAAGAGACCCAGTACTTC.

V gene TRBV2 combines with J gene TRBJ1-5, with 7 bases aligning to TRBD1. Germline CDR1 reads SNHLY; CDR2 reads FYNNEI. V gave up 6 bases and J gave up 1 base; unmatched junction bases: 6. CDR3 length equals 15 residues. CDR3 nucleotides: TGTGCCAGCAGGGAAAGGACAGGAAGCAATCAGCCCCAGCATTTT. It translates to CASRERTGSNQPQHF.

This clone was counted a single time. J is TRBJ2-7 and V is TRBV19, with 10 bases lining up with TRBD2. CDR1 and CDR2 from the germline V gene are LNHDA and SQIVND (reference sequence). Trimming removed 1 base from V and 5 bases from J; junction bases left unmatched: 14. The CDR3 covers 18 residues. The CDR3 loop is CASSIGAGGQSLDDEQYF. CDR3 coding DNA: TGTGCCAGTAGTATAGGAGCGGGGGGGCAGTCACTCGATGACGAGCAGTACTTC.

The chain joins TRBV14 to TRBJ1-3; D unclear. This CDR3 has 12 amino acids. Germline CDR1 reads SGHDN; CDR2 reads FVKESK. Trimming stripped 3 bases from V and 3 bases from J, with 3 bases between. CDR3 bases: TGTGCCAGCAGCCAGGGTGGAAACACCATATATTTT. This sequence encodes CASSQGGNTIYF.

This chain uses TRBV7-2 with TRBJ2-6; D may correspond to TRBD1 or TRBD2 (5 bases each). CDR1 SGHTA and CDR2 FQGNSA come from the germline V gene. The CDR3 runs to 19 residues. Trimming removed 5 bases from V and 1 base from J, with 21 bases in between. CDR3 sequence (DNA): TGTGCCAGCAGCCGACATCTTGGGGGAATATCTTCTGGGGCCAACGTCCTGACTTTC. Residues: CASSRHLGGISSGANVLTF.

The chain has TRBV19 and TRBJ1-1; perhaps TRBD1 as D (5 bases). The CDR3 covers 12 residues. V lost 7 bases and J 6 bases, leaving 12 bases between the germline ends. Germline-derived CDR1 and CDR2 are LNHDA and SQIVND (reference sequence). This CDR3 is CASTGSGPEAFF. The CDR3 DNA follows: TGTGCCAGTACAGGGTCGGGACCTGAAGCTTTCTTT.

This chain links TRBV11-1 with TRBJ1-1; D is possibly TRBD1 (6 bases). V was shortened by 2 bases and J by 2 bases, with 12 bases between the two germline ends. The germline CDR1 and CDR2 sequences are SGHAT and FQDESV (reference sequence). The CDR3 covers 15 residues. The CDR3 region has the DNA TGTGCCAGCAGCTTAAGCAGGGGAGGAAACACTGAAGCTTTCTTT. Protein sequence: CASSLSRGGNTEAFF.

The chain combines TRBV4-1 with TRBJ2-3; 8 bases match TRBD2. The CDR3 loop spans 15 amino acids. Looked up from germline, CDR1 is MGHRA and CDR2 is YSYEKL. V lost 2 bases to trimming and J lost 4 bases; unmatched junction nucleotides: 5. In DNA, the CDR3 is TGCGCCAGCAGCCAAAGCGGGAGCCCCCCAGATACGCAGTATTTT. It codes for CASSQSGSPPDTQYF.

This chain uses TRBV7-2 with TRBJ2-4, with D possibly being TRBD2 (5 bases). V gave up 5 bases and J gave up 6 bases, with 14 bases separating them. This CDR3 is 14 amino acids long. Looked up from germline, CDR1 is SGHTA and CDR2 is FQGNSA. CDR3 amino acids: CASSPRTLGNIQYF. The CDR3 DNA reads as TGTGCCAGCAGCCCCAGGACTTTAGGAAACATTCAGTACTTC.

The gene calls are TRBV4-1 and TRBJ2-3, with TRBD2 identical over 11 bases. The V segment lost 4 bases and the J segment 2 bases; nucleotides outside the gene matches: 11. Germline values: CDR1 MGHRA, CDR2 YSYEKL. The CDR3 is 18 residues long. The CDR3, as DNA: TGCGCCAGCAGCCTCCTGCGGGGTAGCGGGGGGGACACAGATACGCAGTATTTT. It encodes CASSLLRGSGGDTDTQYF.

V is TRBV6-1 and J is TRBJ2-2, with TRBD2 identical over 8 bases. The trim removed 6 bases at V and 3 bases at J, leaving 3 bases unmatched. The CDR3 runs to 14 residues. Germline V gene data show CDR1 as MNHNS and CDR2 as SASEGT. The CDR3 reads CASRGAGDTGELFF. The DNA of the CDR3 is TGTGCCAGCAGAGGAGCGGGAGACACCGGGGAGCTGTTTTTT.

CDR3 sequence: CSARTRSGGTDTQYF. CDR3 nucleotide sequence: TGCAGCGCACGCACCCGTAGCGGGGGAACAGATACGCAGTATTTT. The rearrangement joins TRBV29-1 to TRBJ2-3, with TRBD2 matching 9 bases. Germline V gene data show CDR1 as SQVTM and CDR2 as ANQGSEA. Trimming at V came to 7 bases and at J to 3 bases, leaving 11 bases not matched to a gene. The CDR3 length is 15 residues.

The genes are TRBV5-6 and TRBJ2-7, with a weak D call TRBD1 (5 bases). This CDR3 comprises 12 residues. The V gene lost 2 bases and the J gene lost 3 bases, with 6 bases spanning the gap. The germline gives CDR1 SGHDT, CDR2 YYEEEE. CDR3 in amino acids: CASSLRGYEQYF. The CDR3 DNA reads TGTGCCAGCAGCTTAAGGGGCTACGAGCAGTACTTC.

The V call is TRBV29-1, the J call TRBJ2-5, with 7 bases lining up with TRBD2. Losses at the gene ends were 5 bases for V and 5 bases for J; bases not matched to a gene: 8. Germline V gene sequence: CDR1 SQVTM, CDR2 ANQGSEA. This CDR3 has 13 residues. Here the CDR3 reads CSVRGDVGETQYF. The CDR3 nucleotides read TGCAGCGTTCGGGGGGACGTGGGGGAGACCCAGTACTTC.

V and J are TRBV6-1 and TRBJ1-1; possibly TRBD1 for D (5 bases). The CDR3 is made up of 12 amino acids. The germline V gene encodes CDR1 MNHNS and CDR2 SASEGT. V gave up 3 bases and J gave up 4 bases, with 6 bases separating them. The CDR3 DNA is TGTGCCAGCAGTGAGCAGGGCACTGAAGCTTTCTTT. Translated: CASSEQGTEAFF.

This clone came up a few times. J is TRBJ1-2 and V is TRBV2, with D tentatively TRBD1 (5 bases). CDR3 length equals 14 residues. From germline, CDR1 is SNHLY and CDR2 FYNNEI. V gave up 3 bases and J gave up 2 bases, with 10 bases separating them. The CDR3 DNA is TGTGCCAGCAGTGACCGGGACGGCAACTATGGCTACACCTTC. Translated: CASSDRDGNYGYTF.